The 31 T cell receptor beta chains listed next were all sequenced from one sample in a study of T-cell memory formation after mild COVID-19. TCRdb re-called the 5' RACE reads through MiXCR, storing one row per CDR3 protein. This sample has roughly 200,000 distinct CDR3 sequences, with 16% found just once. Input material: PBMCs or a T cell subset sorted from them (not recorded which). These receptors all come from an adult woman who had mild COVID-19 (a few samples of this study predate the infection). Cell type and time point are not known.

The genes are TRBV5-6 and TRBJ2-3; a weak D match, TRBD2 (6 bases). V was shortened by 0 bases and J by 7 bases, with 12 bases between the two germline ends. Germline-derived CDR1 and CDR2 are SGHDT and YYEEEE. The CDR3 runs to 14 residues. The CDR3 loop reads CASSLGAGGNTQYF. The CDR3 bases are TGTGCCAGCAGCTTGGGGGCCGGAGGGAATACGCAGTATTTT.

The gene calls are TRBV5-6 and TRBJ1-5, with 10 bases identical to TRBD1. The germline V gene encodes CDR1 SGHDT and CDR2 YYEEEE. V was clipped by 5 bases and J by 7 bases; unmatched bases: 6. This CDR3 has 14 amino acids. CDR3 DNA sequence: TGTGCCAGCAGTTCCGGGACAGGGGTCCAGCCCCAGCATTTT. Translation gives CASSSGTGVQPQHF.

There are a few counts of this clonotype. The gene calls are TRBV20-1 and TRBJ1-1, with a tentative D call TRBD1 (6 bases). Trimming shortened V by 3 bases and J by 3 bases, and 11 bases separated the two germline ends. This CDR3 spans 13 amino acids. Germline lookup yields CDR1 DFQATT and CDR2 SNEGSKA (reference sequence). The CDR3 sequence: CSASSGGHTEAFF. CDR3 DNA: TGCAGTGCTAGCAGTGGGGGGCACACTGAAGCTTTCTTT.

The V gene is TRBV12-3 or TRBV12-4, the J gene TRBJ2-2; D might be TRBD1 (5 bases). V was clipped by 4 bases and J by 5 bases, with 8 bases between them. The CDR3 runs 13 residues. The CDR3 DNA follows: TGTGCCAGCAGTTATGACAGTACCGGGGAGCTGTTTTTT. Translation: CASSYDSTGELFF.

This clonotype was seen a handful of times. This sequence joins TRBV7-8 and TRBJ1-6; tentatively, D is TRBD1 (6 bases). The CDR3 runs to 18 residues. Deletions cut 4 bases from V and 3 bases from J, with 19 bases between. Germline assignment: CDR1 SGHVS and CDR2 FQNEAQ. CDR3 sequence: CASSSLGQLGIYNSPLHF. DNA of the CDR3: TGTGCCAGCAGCTCCCTCGGACAGTTAGGGATCTATAATTCACCCCTCCACTTT.

This clonotype was detected a few times. V is TRBV5-5 and J is TRBJ2-5; no definite D call. The V end was cut by 1 base, the J end by 4 bases, with 5 bases between. Germline V gene lookup returns CDR1 SGHKS and CDR2 YYEKEE (reference sequence). CDR3 length: 12 amino acids. CDR3 sequence: CASSLTRETQYF. Written as DNA, the CDR3 is TGTGCCAGCAGCTTGACTCGAGAGACCCAGTACTTC.

Ten or more counts support this clonotype. The chain employs TRBV7-2 and TRBJ2-7; D possibly corresponds to TRBD2 (5 bases). Germline loops: CDR1 SGHTA, CDR2 FQGNSA. The V end was cut by 2 bases, the J end by 7 bases, with 9 bases between. The CDR3 sequence is 12 residues long. The CDR3 reads CASSLMSGEQYF. DNA for the CDR3: TGTGCCAGCAGCTTAATGAGCGGAGAGCAGTACTTC.

This chain uses TRBV4-2 with TRBJ2-2; 7 bases align to TRBD1. CDR1 is LGHNA and CDR2 is YNFKEQ in the germline V gene. Unmatched junction bases numbered 8, after V lost 2 bases and J lost 5 bases. The CDR3 runs to 16 residues. The CDR3 is CASSQLGQSGTGELFF. In DNA, the CDR3 is TGTGCCAGCAGCCAACTGGGACAGAGTGGGACCGGGGAGCTGTTTTTT.

This clonotype was seen only a few times. The chain combines TRBV7-3 with TRBJ2-1, with D possibly TRBD1 on 5 matching bases. Trimming left V 5 bases short and J 4 bases short, with 15 bases between. The CDR3 loop spans 15 amino acids. Germline loops: CDR1 SGHTA, CDR2 FQGTGA. The CDR3 region is CASSPGLGAYNEQFF. The CDR3 DNA reads TGTGCCAGCAGCCCCGGGCTAGGGGCATACAATGAGCAGTTCTTC. Full variable domain (missing parts from reference TRBV7-3 and TRBJ2-1): GAGVSQTPSNKVTEKGKYVELRCDPISGHTALYWYRQSLGQGPEFLIYFQGTGAADDSGLPNDRFFAVRPEGSVSTLKIQRTERGDSAVYLCASSPGLGAYNEQFFGPGTRLTVL.

This chain links TRBV7-2 with TRBJ2-7, with D maybe TRBD2 (6 bases). V was clipped by 5 bases and J by 6 bases, with 20 bases between them. Per the germline V gene, CDR1 is SGHTA and CDR2 is FQGNSA. CDR3 length: 15 residues. CDR3 protein: CASSPRGRPPGEQYF. DNA of the CDR3: TGTGCCAGCAGCCCGAGAGGGAGGCCTCCGGGCGAGCAGTACTTC.

This clonotype was recorded a few times. The gene calls are TRBV24-1 and TRBJ2-7; TRBD2 might be the D (5 bases). The V gene's germline CDR1 is KGHDR and CDR2 SFDVKD. Trimming left V 4 bases short and J 6 bases short, with 15 bases between. The CDR3 runs 14 residues. The CDR3 reads CATSETPGFIEQYF. DNA of the CDR3: TGTGCCACCAGTGAAACGCCGGGATTCATCGAGCAGTACTTC.

This clonotype was observed a few times. The J gene is TRBJ2-3, the V gene TRBV10-3, with 10 bases that match TRBD2. V shed 11 bases, J shed 2 bases, and the junction held 7 bases outside the gene matches. Per the germline V gene, CDR1 is ENHRY and CDR2 is SYGVKD. The CDR3 totals 14 residues. The CDR3 coding sequence is TGTGCCGCCGGAGGACTAGCGGTCACAGATACGCAGTATTTT. It encodes CAAGGLAVTDTQYF.

This chain joins TRBV5-1 and TRBJ2-5; a possible D gene is TRBD2 (5 bases). This CDR3 contains 16 residues. Trimming removed 2 bases at V and 2 bases at J, with 16 bases between. Germline V gene lookup returns CDR1 SGHRS and CDR2 YFSETQ. This chain's CDR3 is CASSFNGQRRQETQYF. CDR3 DNA: TGCGCCAGCAGCTTCAACGGCCAGCGGAGGCAAGAGACCCAGTACTTC.

This chain uses TRBV11-3 with TRBJ1-5; D gene unclear. Germline V gene lookup returns CDR1 SGHNT and CDR2 YENEEA. Trimming removed 1 base at V and 2 bases at J, with 12 bases between. The CDR3 covers 16 residues. The CDR3 coding sequence is TGTGCCAGCAGCTTAGGGATGGGGATGGGCAATCAGCCCCAGCATTTT. It is translated as CASSLGMGMGNQPQHF.

The chain has TRBV7-6 and TRBJ1-1, with D possibly matching TRBD1 (5 bases). Deletions cut 5 bases from V and 4 bases from J, with 11 bases between. The CDR3 consists of 13 residues. Germline-derived CDR1 and CDR2 are SGHVS and FNYEAQ. The CDR3 DNA is TGTGCCAGCAGCGCCAGGGTGGCCACTGAAGCTTTCTTT. Its translation is CASSARVATEAFF.

The V and J genes are TRBV29-1 and TRBJ2-3; D ambiguous. The CDR3 consists of 13 residues. Trimming shortened V by 3 bases and J by 0 bases, and 7 bases separated the two germline ends. Germline V gene sequence: CDR1 SQVTM, CDR2 ANQGSEA. The CDR3 protein is CSVDIGSTDTQYF. CDR3 nucleotide sequence: TGCAGCGTTGATATCGGGAGCACAGATACGCAGTATTTT.

V is TRBV5-5 and J is TRBJ2-7; no clear D. The CDR3 sequence is 14 residues long. CDR1 SGHKS and CDR2 YYEKEE come from the germline V gene (reference sequence). Trimming cost V 0 bases and J 1 base, with 8 bases left between them. CDR3 residues: CASSLGVGSYEQYF. The CDR3 coding sequence is TGTGCCAGCAGCTTGGGCGTGGGTTCCTACGAGCAGTACTTC.

This clonotype was detected only a few times. V usage is TRBV4-2 and J usage is TRBJ1-5; D gene ambiguous. Per the germline V gene, CDR1 is LGHNA and CDR2 is YNFKEQ. The CDR3 runs 12 residues. V lost 5 bases and J lost 2, with 4 bases in between. CDR3 amino acids: CASSGGNQPQHF. Here the CDR3 DNA reads TGTGCCAGCAGCGGGGGCAATCAGCCCCAGCATTTT.

The chain recombines TRBV5-1 with TRBJ2-7; 7 bases fit TRBD1. Germline CDR1 reads SGHRS; CDR2 reads YFSETQ. V trimming: 4 bases; J trimming: 3 bases; junction bases outside the gene matches: 10. CDR3 length: 15 residues. The CDR3 protein is CASSPPGQVSYEQYF. CDR3 coding DNA: TGCGCCAGCAGCCCACCCGGACAGGTCAGCTACGAGCAGTACTTC.

The rearrangement links TRBV6-5 to TRBJ2-4; D is unresolved. The CDR3 contains 14 residues. From germline, CDR1 is MNHEY and CDR2 SVGAGI. Trimming took off 0 bases at V and 3 bases at J, with 6 bases between the two ends. CDR3 loop: CASSYSGSKNIQYF. CDR3 nucleotides: TGTGCCAGCAGTTACTCAGGCAGCAAAAACATTCAGTACTTC.

This clonotype turned up a few times. J is TRBJ2-2 and V is TRBV6-5; D uncertain. The germline V gene has CDR1 MNHEY and CDR2 SVGAGI. V gave up 1 base and J gave up 10 bases, with 7 bases separating them. This CDR3 comprises 12 residues. The CDR3 is CASSYLHKELFF. The CDR3 nucleotides read TGTGCCAGCAGTTACTTGCATAAGGAGCTGTTTTTT.

This clonotype was seen more than once but under ten times. J is TRBJ1-2 and V is TRBV29-1; D is possibly TRBD1 (6 bases). Trimming took 5 bases from V and 12 from J, leaving 19 bases between them. The CDR3 is 12 residues long. Per the germline V gene, CDR1 is SQVTM and CDR2 is ANQGSEA. The CDR3 DNA follows: TGCAGCGTTCAAGGGGGAAGTAAGGGCCACACCTTC. Protein sequence: CSVQGGSKGHTF.

V and J are TRBV19 and TRBJ1-1, with D perhaps TRBD1 (5 bases). CDR3 length: 13 amino acids. The germline V gene encodes CDR1 LNHDA and CDR2 SQIVND (reference sequence). The V gene lost 3 bases and the J gene lost 3 bases, with 8 bases spanning the gap. Here the CDR3 DNA reads TGTGCCAGTAGTATGAAAGGGGACACTGAAGCTTTCTTT. It is translated as CASSMKGDTEAFF.

The V call is TRBV14, the J call TRBJ2-1; 11 positions agree with TRBD2. Germline loops: CDR1 SGHDN, CDR2 FVKESK. The junction had 8 bases not matched to a gene; V was cut back by 4 bases and J by 3 bases. The CDR3 spans 17 residues. The CDR3 DNA follows: TGTGCCAGCAGCCGGTTCCTAGCGGGAGGAAACTACAATGAGCAGTTCTTC. It translates to CASSRFLAGGNYNEQFF.

In this sample, this clonotype turned up a few times. The V call is TRBV12-3 or TRBV12-4, the J call TRBJ2-3; D remains unclear. This CDR3 spans 13 amino acids. V was clipped by 3 bases and J by 3 bases, with 7 bases between them. The DNA of the CDR3 is TGTGCCAGCAGTTTTAGTCAGACAGATACGCAGTATTTT. It is translated as CASSFSQTDTQYF.

This clonotype was observed a handful of times. The chain uses TRBV15 and TRBJ2-6; D gene unclear. From germline, CDR1 is LNHNV and CDR2 YYDKDF (reference sequence). The V end lost 1 base, the J end lost 1 base, and 14 bases lay between the germline ends. The length of the CDR3 is 18 residues. The CDR3: CATSRGQIASSGANVLTF. CDR3 coding DNA: TGTGCCACCAGCAGAGGGCAGATCGCAAGTTCTGGGGCCAACGTCCTGACTTTC.

This clonotype was seen more than once but under ten times. V and J are TRBV12-3 or TRBV12-4 and TRBJ2-1; D gene uncertain. V was pared by 2 bases and J by 9 bases, with 17 bases between. This CDR3 is 15 amino acids long. The CDR3 region has the DNA TGTGCCAGCAGTTTAAAAATAGCTGGTTCGAGTGAGCAGTTCTTC. This encodes CASSLKIAGSSEQFF.

This clonotype was counted only a few times. V and J are TRBV12-3 or TRBV12-4 and TRBJ2-5, with 11 bases identical to TRBD2. CDR3 length equals 14 residues. V was pared by 5 bases and J by 4 bases, with 3 bases of the junction left unmatched. The CDR3: CASSQGLAAETQYF. CDR3 DNA sequence: TGTGCCAGCAGTCAGGGACTAGCGGCAGAGACCCAGTACTTC.

The genes are TRBV3-1 and TRBJ1-1, with 9 bases aligning to TRBD1. CDR1 LGHDT and CDR2 YNNKEL come from the germline V gene (reference sequence). CDR3 length: 16 amino acids. Trimming at V came to 0 bases and at J to 7 bases, leaving 9 bases not matched to a gene. The CDR3 loop is CASSQDYGQGRGEAFF. The CDR3, as DNA: TGTGCCAGCAGCCAAGATTATGGACAGGGGAGGGGTGAAGCTTTCTTT.

This chain connects TRBV10-3 to TRBJ1-6; D gene ambiguous. This CDR3 is built from 13 residues. CDR1 is ENHRY, CDR2 SYGVKD, per germline. V shed 6 bases and J shed 7 bases, with 10 bases lying between them. As DNA, the CDR3 is TGTGCCATCAGGGGCGCGGGGAATTCACCCCTCCACTTT. As protein: CAIRGAGNSPLHF.

The rearrangement joins TRBV12-3 or TRBV12-4 to TRBJ2-3; 12 bases line up with TRBD1. The CDR3 is 15 residues long. V dropped 6 bases and J dropped 6; count of bases not matched to a gene: 7. DNA of the CDR3: TGTGCCAGCAGCAAGGGAGGGACAGGGGGCGATACGCAGTATTTT. Its protein product is CASSKGGTGGDTQYF.